Presented here are 10 T cell receptor beta chains from one specimen sequenced in a study of blood T cell repertoires in COVID-19. Sequenced by immunoSEQ multiplex PCR; TCRdb stores in-frame clones only, minus some. The sample shows about 130,000 clones, over 75% of them seen only once. The sample taken for sequencing was peripheral blood. The receptor set was obtained from a man older than 75 with active or convalescent COVID-19.

J is TRBJ1-6 and V is TRBV6-2 or TRBV6-3, with D unclear. This CDR3 region has 15 residues. Germline loops: CDR1 MNHEY, CDR2 SVGEGT. V lost 2 bases and J lost 5, with 10 bases in between. In DNA, the CDR3 is TGTGCCAGCAGTTACCCGGGGAGTGATAATTCACCCCTCCACTTT. Residues: CASSYPGSDNSPLHF.

The chain couples TRBV2 to TRBJ2-4; TRBD2 aligns across 8 bases. The V and J ends lost 8 bases and 1 base, in that order; junction bases with no gene match: 7. The CDR3 has 15 residues. Germline CDR1 reads SNHLY; CDR2 reads FYNNEI. The CDR3 reads CASYSGRGAKNIQYF. Here the CDR3 DNA reads TGTGCCAGCTATTCCGGGAGGGGGGCCAAAAACATTCAGTACTTC. Filled out from reference TRBV2 and TRBJ2-4, the complete variable domain reads EPEVTQTPSHQVTQMGQEVILRCVPISNHLYFYWYRQILGQKVEFLVSFYNNEISEKSEIFDDQFSVERPDGSNFTLKIRSTKLEDSAMYFCASYSGRGAKNIQYFGAGTRLSVL.

The chain joins TRBV28 to TRBJ1-4; the match to TRBD1 covers 11 bases. Germline V CDR1 and CDR2: MDHEN, SYDVKM. The CDR3 contains 16 residues. Trimming cost V 5 bases and J 3 bases; bases outside gene matches: 5. CDR3 in DNA: TGTGCCAGCAGTCGGACAGGGGGCGCGGCTAATGAAAAACTGTTTTTT. This translates into CASSRTGGAANEKLFF.

V gene TRBV6-5 combines with J gene TRBJ2-5; D possibly corresponds to TRBD2 (5 bases). From germline, CDR1 is MNHEY and CDR2 SVGAGI. The CDR3 spans 13 residues. Between the trimmed V and J ends, which lost 8 bases and 3 bases, there was a span of 13 bases. This CDR3 is CASCILGEETQYF. In nucleotides, the CDR3 is TGTGCCAGCTGTATACTAGGTGAAGAGACCCAGTACTTC.

This chain uses TRBV5-6 with TRBJ1-2, with 8 bases matching TRBD1. Trimming removed 3 bases from V and 9 bases from J; junction bases left unmatched: 4. The CDR3 extends over 12 amino acids. The germline gives CDR1 SGHDT, CDR2 YYEEEE. The CDR3 DNA reads as TGTGCCAGCAGCTGGCGGACAGGGAGCTACACCTTC. It yields the protein CASSWRTGSYTF.

V gene TRBV5-1 combines with J gene TRBJ2-7; no clear D gene. CDR3 length equals 11 residues. V was clipped by 3 bases and J by 2 bases, with 3 bases between them. Germline CDR1 is SGHRS and CDR2 is YFSETQ. This chain's CDR3 is CASSSAYEQYF. CDR3 DNA sequence: TGCGCCAGCAGCTCTGCCTACGAGCAGTACTTC.

The chain links TRBV9 to TRBJ1-4, with D perhaps matching TRBD1 (6 bases). CDR3 length: 15 residues. V was shortened by 4 bases and J by 4 bases, with 14 bases between the two germline ends. The germline CDR1 and CDR2 sequences are SGDLS and YYNGEE. CDR3 sequence: CASSLTGKSNEKLFF. In DNA form, the CDR3 reads TGTGCCAGCAGCCTAACAGGGAAGAGTAATGAAAAACTGTTTTTT.

V gene TRBV7-3 combines with J gene TRBJ1-1, with 9 bases lining up with TRBD1. V lost 5 bases and J lost 1; bases outside the gene matches: 2. CDR1 SGHTA and CDR2 FQGTGA come from the germline V gene. This CDR3 contains 14 residues. CDR3 DNA sequence: TGTGCCAGCAGCAAGGACAGGGGGAACACTGAAGCTTTCTTT. Translated, it gives CASSKDRGNTEAFF.

This clone was detected only once. The rearrangement uses TRBV29-1 and TRBJ1-1; D ambiguous. This CDR3 region has 14 residues. Between the trimmed V and J ends, which lost 7 bases and 2 bases, there was a span of 17 bases. Germline-derived CDR1 and CDR2 are SQVTM and ANQGSEA. CDR3 loop: CSAHNRGLNTEAFF. The CDR3, as DNA: TGCAGCGCCCACAATCGGGGTCTAAACACTGAAGCTTTCTTT.

This rearrangement joins TRBV5-4 to TRBJ1-1; 8 nucleotides line up with TRBD1. Looked up from germline, CDR1 is SGHNT and CDR2 is YYREEE (reference sequence). This CDR3 spans 15 amino acids. With 4 bases clipped from V and 2 bases from J, the junction kept 7 bases outside the gene matches. The CDR3 protein is CASSDGQGLNTEAFF. CDR3 nucleotides: TGTGCCAGCAGCGATGGACAGGGACTAAACACTGAAGCTTTCTTT.